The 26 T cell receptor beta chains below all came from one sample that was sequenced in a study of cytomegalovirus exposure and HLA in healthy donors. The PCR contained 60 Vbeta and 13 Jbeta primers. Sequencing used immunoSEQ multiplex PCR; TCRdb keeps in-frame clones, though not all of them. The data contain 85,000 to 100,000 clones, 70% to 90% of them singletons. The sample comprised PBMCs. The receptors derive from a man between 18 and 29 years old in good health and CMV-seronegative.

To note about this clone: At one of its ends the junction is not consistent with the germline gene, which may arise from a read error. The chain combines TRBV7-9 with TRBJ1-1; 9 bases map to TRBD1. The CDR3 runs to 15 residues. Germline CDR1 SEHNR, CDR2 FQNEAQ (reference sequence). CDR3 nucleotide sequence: TGTTCCAGCAGCACCGGGACAGGGAGACCCCCTGAAGCTTTCTTT. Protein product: CSSSTGTGRPPEAFF.

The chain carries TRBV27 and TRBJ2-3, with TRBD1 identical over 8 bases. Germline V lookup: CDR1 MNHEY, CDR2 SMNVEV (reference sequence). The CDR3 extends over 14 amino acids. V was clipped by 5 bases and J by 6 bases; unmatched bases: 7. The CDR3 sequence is CASSRRTGTDTQYF. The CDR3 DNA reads TGTGCCAGCAGTAGGAGGACAGGGACGGATACGCAGTATTTT.

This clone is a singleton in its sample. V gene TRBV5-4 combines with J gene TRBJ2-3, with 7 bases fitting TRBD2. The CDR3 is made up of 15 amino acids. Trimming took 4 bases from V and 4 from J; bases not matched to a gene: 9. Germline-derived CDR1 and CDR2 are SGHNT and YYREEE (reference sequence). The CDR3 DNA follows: TGTGCCAGCAGCCCGGAACTAGCGAGGTCAGATACGCAGTATTTT. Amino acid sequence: CASSPELARSDTQYF.

The CDR3 DNA reads TGTGCCAGCAGTGAAAGGCAGGACACTGAAGCTTTCTTT. It translates to CASSERQDTEAFF. The gene calls are TRBV2 and TRBJ1-1; no clear D gene. The germline gives CDR1 SNHLY, CDR2 FYNNEI. The ends were cut back, 2 bases at V and 3 bases at J, with 7 bases in the middle. CDR3 length equals 13 residues.

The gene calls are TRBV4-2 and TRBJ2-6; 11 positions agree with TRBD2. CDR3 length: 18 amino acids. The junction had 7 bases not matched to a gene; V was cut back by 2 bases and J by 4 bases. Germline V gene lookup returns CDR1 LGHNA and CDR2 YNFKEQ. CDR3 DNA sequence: TGTGCCAGCAGCCAATATAGCGGGAGGGGCGCCGGGGCCAACGTCCTGACTTTC. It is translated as CASSQYSGRGAGANVLTF.

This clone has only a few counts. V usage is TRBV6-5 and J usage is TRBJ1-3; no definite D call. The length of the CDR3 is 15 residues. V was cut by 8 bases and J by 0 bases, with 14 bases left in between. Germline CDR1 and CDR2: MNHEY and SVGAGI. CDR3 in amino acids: CASSRTRASGNTIYF. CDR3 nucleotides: TGTGCCAGCTCTCGGACGAGGGCCTCTGGAAACACCATATATTTT.

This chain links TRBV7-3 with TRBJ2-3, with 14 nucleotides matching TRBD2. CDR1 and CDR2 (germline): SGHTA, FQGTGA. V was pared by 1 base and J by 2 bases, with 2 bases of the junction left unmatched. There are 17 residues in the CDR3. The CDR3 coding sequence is TGTGCCAGCAGCTTAATGGGACTAGCGGGAGTCACAGATACGCAGTATTTT. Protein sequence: CASSLMGLAGVTDTQYF.

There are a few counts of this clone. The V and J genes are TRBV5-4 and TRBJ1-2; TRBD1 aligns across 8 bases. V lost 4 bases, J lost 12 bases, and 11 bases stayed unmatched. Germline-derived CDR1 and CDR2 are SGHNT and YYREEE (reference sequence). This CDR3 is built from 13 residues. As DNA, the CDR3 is TGTGCCAGCAGCCCCGACGGACAGGGAAGACACACCTTC. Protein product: CASSPDGQGRHTF.

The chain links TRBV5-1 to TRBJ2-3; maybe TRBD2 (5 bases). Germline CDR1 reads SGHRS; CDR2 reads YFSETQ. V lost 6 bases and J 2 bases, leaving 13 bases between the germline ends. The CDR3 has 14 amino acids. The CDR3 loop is CASTTSSTTDTQYF. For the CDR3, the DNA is TGCGCCAGCACTACTAGTTCCACCACAGATACGCAGTATTTT.

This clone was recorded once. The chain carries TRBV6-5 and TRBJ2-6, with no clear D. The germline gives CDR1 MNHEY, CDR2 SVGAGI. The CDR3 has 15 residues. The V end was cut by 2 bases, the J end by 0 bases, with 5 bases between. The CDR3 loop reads CASSYASSGANVLTF. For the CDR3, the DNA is TGTGCCAGCAGTTACGCCAGCTCTGGGGCCAACGTCCTGACTTTC.

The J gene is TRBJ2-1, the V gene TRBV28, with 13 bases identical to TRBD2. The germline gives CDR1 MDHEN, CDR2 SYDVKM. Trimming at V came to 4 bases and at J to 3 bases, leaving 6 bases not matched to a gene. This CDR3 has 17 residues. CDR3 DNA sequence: TGTGCCAGCAGTTCTCGACTAGCGGGAGGCGACTACAATGAGCAGTTCTTC. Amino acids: CASSSRLAGGDYNEQFF.

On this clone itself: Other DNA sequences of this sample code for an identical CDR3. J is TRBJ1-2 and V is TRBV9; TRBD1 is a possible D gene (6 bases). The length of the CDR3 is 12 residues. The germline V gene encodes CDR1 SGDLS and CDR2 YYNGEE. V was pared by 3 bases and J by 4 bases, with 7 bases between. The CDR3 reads CASSEDSYGYTF. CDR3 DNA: TGTGCCAGCAGCGAGGACAGCTATGGCTACACCTTC.

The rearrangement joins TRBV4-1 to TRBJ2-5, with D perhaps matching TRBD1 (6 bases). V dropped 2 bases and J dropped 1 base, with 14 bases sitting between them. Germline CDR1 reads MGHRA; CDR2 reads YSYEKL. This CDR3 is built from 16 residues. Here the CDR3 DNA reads TGCGCCAGCAGCCAACCCGGCCGGGACACCCAAGAGACCCAGTACTTC. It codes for CASSQPGRDTQETQYF.

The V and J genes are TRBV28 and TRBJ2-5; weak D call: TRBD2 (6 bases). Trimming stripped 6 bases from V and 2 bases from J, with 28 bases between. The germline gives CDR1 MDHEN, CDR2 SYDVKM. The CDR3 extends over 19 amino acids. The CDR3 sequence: CASRTRTPGEWGRQETQYF. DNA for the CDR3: TGTGCCAGCAGAACACGCACGCCGGGGGAGTGGGGGAGGCAAGAGACCCAGTACTTC.

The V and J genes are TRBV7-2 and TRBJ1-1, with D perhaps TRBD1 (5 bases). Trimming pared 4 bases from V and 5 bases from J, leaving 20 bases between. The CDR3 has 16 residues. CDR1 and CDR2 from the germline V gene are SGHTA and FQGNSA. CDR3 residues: CASSSSQGRGGTEAFF. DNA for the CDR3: TGTGCCAGCAGCTCCTCCCAGGGTAGGGGAGGGACTGAAGCTTTCTTT.

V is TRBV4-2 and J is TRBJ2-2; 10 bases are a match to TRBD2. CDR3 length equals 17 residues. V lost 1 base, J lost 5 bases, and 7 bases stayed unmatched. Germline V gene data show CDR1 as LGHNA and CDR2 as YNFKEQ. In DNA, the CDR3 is TGTGCCAGCAGCCAAGTCTCTAGCGGGAGTCGGACCGGGGAGCTGTTTTTT. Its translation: CASSQVSSGSRTGELFF.

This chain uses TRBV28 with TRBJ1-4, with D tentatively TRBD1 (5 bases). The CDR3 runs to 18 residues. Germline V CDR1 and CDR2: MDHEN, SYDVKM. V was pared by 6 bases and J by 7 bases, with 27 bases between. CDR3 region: CASSLTLPRVSVFEKLFF. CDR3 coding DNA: TGTGCCAGCAGCCTAACCCTACCCAGGGTATCGGTGTTTGAAAAACTGTTTTTT.

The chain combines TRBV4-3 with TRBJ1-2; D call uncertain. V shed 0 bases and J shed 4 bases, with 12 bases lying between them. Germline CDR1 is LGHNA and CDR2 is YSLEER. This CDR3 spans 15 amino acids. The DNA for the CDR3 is TGCGCCAGCAGCCAAGAGCTACCGGGTCCCTATGGCTACACCTTC. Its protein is CASSQELPGPYGYTF.

The CDR3 sequence is CATPGAQNGGYTF. The DNA of the CDR3 is TGTGCCACGCCCGGCGCACAGAATGGCGGCTACACCTTC. This sequence joins TRBV6-5 and TRBJ1-2; the D is unclear. This CDR3 contains 13 residues. The germline CDR1 and CDR2 sequences are MNHEY and SVGAGI. Trimming stripped 10 bases from V and 8 bases from J, with 20 bases between.

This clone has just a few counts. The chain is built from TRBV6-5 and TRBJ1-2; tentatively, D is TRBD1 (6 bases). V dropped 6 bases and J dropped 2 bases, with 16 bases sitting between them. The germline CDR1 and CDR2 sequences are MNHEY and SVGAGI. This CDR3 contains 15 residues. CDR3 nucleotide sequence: TGTGCCAGCAGGGGTAACAGGGATAGGAACTATGGCTACACCTTC. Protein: CASRGNRDRNYGYTF.

The CDR3 DNA sequence: TGCGCCAGCAGCTTGGACCTACAGGGCGGGTGGTCCGAGCAGTACTTC. Amino acid sequence: CASSLDLQGGWSEQYF. The chain is built from TRBV5-1 and TRBJ2-7; D perhaps matches TRBD1 (6 bases). The ends were cut back, 0 bases at V and 6 bases at J, with 19 bases in the middle. This CDR3 is built from 16 residues. The germline gives CDR1 SGHRS, CDR2 YFSETQ.

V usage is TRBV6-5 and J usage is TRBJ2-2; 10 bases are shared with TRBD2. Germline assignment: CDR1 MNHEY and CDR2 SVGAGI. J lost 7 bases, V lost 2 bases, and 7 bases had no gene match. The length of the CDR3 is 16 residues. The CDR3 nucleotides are TGTGCCAGCAGTTACCAGCGGGAGGGCTCGAGCGGGGAGCTGTTTTTT. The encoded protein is CASSYQREGSSGELFF.

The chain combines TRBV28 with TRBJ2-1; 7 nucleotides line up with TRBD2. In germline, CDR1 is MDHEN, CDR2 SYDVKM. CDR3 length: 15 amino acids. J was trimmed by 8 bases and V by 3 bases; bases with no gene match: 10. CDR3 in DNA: TGTGCCAGCAGTTTTTGGGGCGGGAGCGCTGATGAGCAGTTCTTC. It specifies CASSFWGGSADEQFF.

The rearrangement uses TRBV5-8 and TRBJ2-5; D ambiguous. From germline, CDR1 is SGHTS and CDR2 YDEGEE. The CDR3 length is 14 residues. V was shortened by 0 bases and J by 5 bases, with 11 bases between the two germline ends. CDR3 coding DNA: TGTGCCAGCAGCTTGGCCGTCGGTCGGGAGACCCAGTACTTC. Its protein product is CASSLAVGRETQYF.

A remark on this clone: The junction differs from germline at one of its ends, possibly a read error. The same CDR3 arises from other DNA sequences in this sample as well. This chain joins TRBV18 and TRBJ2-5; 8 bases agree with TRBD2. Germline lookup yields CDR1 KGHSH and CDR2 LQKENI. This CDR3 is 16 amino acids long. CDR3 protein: CASSPTYGLAEETQYF. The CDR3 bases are TGTGCCAGCTCACCTACCTACGGACTAGCAGAAGAGACCCAATACTTC.

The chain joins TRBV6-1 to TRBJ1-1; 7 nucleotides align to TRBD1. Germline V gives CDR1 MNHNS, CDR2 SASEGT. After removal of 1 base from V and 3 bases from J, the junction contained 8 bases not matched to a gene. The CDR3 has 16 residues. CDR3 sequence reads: CASSEGPRTGYTEAFF. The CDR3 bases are TGTGCCAGCAGTGAAGGGCCTCGGACAGGTTACACTGAAGCTTTCTTT.